The 27 T cell receptor beta chains listed next were all sequenced from one sample in a study of PD-L1 blockade in urothelial cancer (dated by TCRdb to about 2017). Library prep was done by the immunoSEQ multiplex PCR assay. What TCRdb holds here is the immuneACCESS table cut down to in-frame rearrangements. Part of the clones is not present; checked against another copy, under half of the missing clones reflect an unresolved V gene, and the others are unexplained. Counted in this sample were tens of thousands of clones; approximately 86% of them appeared once. Of the sample, about 1.5% is held by the ten largest clones. This specimen's time point label, interpreted: peripheral blood 6 weeks after treatment start. This specimen consisted of PBMCs, obtained around atezolizumab (anti-PD-L1) treatment. These receptors were taken from a man between 65 and 85 years old with urothelial cancer.

The chain couples TRBV5-4 to TRBJ1-5, with TRBD1 matching over 7 bases. The germline V gene has CDR1 SGHNT and CDR2 YYREEE (reference sequence). This CDR3 spans 14 amino acids. V lost 4 bases, J lost 9 bases, and 10 bases stayed unmatched. The CDR3 spells CASSPDPTGRPQHF. CDR3 DNA sequence: TGTGCCAGCAGCCCAGACCCGACAGGGCGGCCCCAGCATTTT.

The V gene is TRBV6-1, the J gene TRBJ2-7; 9 nucleotides match TRBD2. Germline CDR1 is MNHNS and CDR2 is SASEGT. The CDR3 spans 16 residues. Trimming took 3 bases from V and 4 from J; bases not matched to a gene: 10. CDR3 coding DNA: TGTGCCAGCAGTGAGGAATTGGGGCTAGCGGGATACGAGCAGTACTTC. Encoded protein: CASSEELGLAGYEQYF.

The chain joins TRBV9 to TRBJ1-1; D gene uncertain. This CDR3 region has 13 residues. V gave up 0 bases and J gave up 4 bases, with 7 bases separating them. Per germline, CDR1 SGDLS and CDR2 YYNGEE. CDR3 sequence (DNA): TGTGCCAGCAGCGTAGGCGGCCTCACTGAAGCTTTCTTT. Translated: CASSVGGLTEAFF.

The chain employs TRBV4-2 and TRBJ2-3, with 12 positions matching TRBD2. This CDR3 has 16 amino acids. Losses at the gene ends were 1 base for V and 5 bases for J; bases not matched to a gene: 4. Germline V gene sequence: CDR1 LGHNA, CDR2 YNFKEQ. CDR3 bases: TGTGCCAGCAGCCAAGGACTAGCGGGAGCGGGAGATACGCAGTATTTT. Encoded protein: CASSQGLAGAGDTQYF.

This chain links TRBV6-1 with TRBJ1-5; D remains ambiguous. Trimming removed 3 bases at V and 9 bases at J, with 6 bases between. This CDR3 contains 11 residues. Germline assignment: CDR1 MNHNS and CDR2 SASEGT. The CDR3 reads CASSDERPQHF. CDR3 bases: TGTGCCAGCAGTGACGAGAGGCCCCAGCATTTT.

The chain carries TRBV4-1 and TRBJ1-2; tentative D call: TRBD1 (6 bases). The CDR3 extends over 13 amino acids. CDR1 MGHRA and CDR2 YSYEKL come from the germline V gene. V gave up 1 base and J gave up 7 bases, with 10 bases separating them. CDR3 nucleotides: TGCGCCAGCAGCCAAGGGGCAGGGGTTGGCTACACCTTC. Translation gives CASSQGAGVGYTF.

The chain has TRBV28 and TRBJ2-5, with TRBD2 matching over 12 bases. With 2 bases clipped from V and 5 bases from J, the junction kept 6 bases outside the gene matches. The CDR3 contains 16 residues. Germline V gene lookup returns CDR1 MDHEN and CDR2 SYDVKM. In DNA, the CDR3 is TGTGCCAGCAGTTTACTAGCGGGAGGGGGGGGTGAGACCCAGTACTTC. This gives the protein CASSLLAGGGGETQYF.

V is TRBV6-5 and J is TRBJ2-7; 8 nucleotides align to TRBD1. J was trimmed by 4 bases and V by 2 bases; bases with no gene match: 7. The CDR3 runs to 15 residues. CDR1 is MNHEY, CDR2 SVGAGI, per germline. The CDR3 sequence is CASSYRQGAPYEQYF. Here the CDR3 DNA reads TGTGCCAGCAGTTACCGGCAGGGGGCCCCATACGAGCAGTACTTC.

J is TRBJ1-5 and V is TRBV28; tentative D call: TRBD1 (5 bases). V gave up 4 bases and J gave up 4 bases, with 8 bases separating them. Germline lookup yields CDR1 MDHEN and CDR2 SYDVKM. This CDR3 has 13 residues. The CDR3 sequence is CASSSDRNQPQHF. The DNA of the CDR3 is TGTGCCAGCAGTTCTGACAGAAATCAGCCCCAGCATTTT.

CDR3: CASSYAPGTREQYF. CDR3 DNA sequence: TGTGCCAGCAGCTATGCCCCCGGGACAAGAGAGCAGTACTTC. The chain is built from TRBV7-2 and TRBJ2-7, with a tentative D call TRBD1 (6 bases). The V end was cut by 4 bases, the J end by 7 bases, with 17 bases between. Germline assignment: CDR1 SGHTA and CDR2 FQGNSA. This CDR3 spans 14 amino acids.

The genes are TRBV6-5 and TRBJ2-1, with D tentatively TRBD1 (6 bases). The CDR3 has 13 amino acids. Trimming removed 3 bases at V and 9 bases at J, with 12 bases between. Germline values: CDR1 MNHEY, CDR2 SVGAGI. The CDR3 region has the DNA TGTGCCAGCAGTTATATCAGGGGCCGTGAGCAGTTCTTC. It specifies CASSYIRGREQFF.

This clone was seen once. The V gene is TRBV7-2, the J gene TRBJ2-2; D may be TRBD1 (6 bases). This CDR3 region has 17 residues. V dropped 1 base and J dropped 2 bases, with 14 bases sitting between them. The V gene's germline CDR1 is SGHTA and CDR2 FQGNSA. The CDR3, as DNA: TGTGCCAGCAGCTTAGTTCATCTACAGGGTAACACCGGGGAGCTGTTTTTT. It yields the protein CASSLVHLQGNTGELFF.

V is TRBV5-4 and J is TRBJ2-1; 8 nucleotides line up with TRBD2. The CDR3 consists of 15 residues. The V segment lost 7 bases and the J segment 2 bases; nucleotides outside the gene matches: 8. Germline V gene data show CDR1 as SGHNT and CDR2 as YYREEE (reference sequence). The CDR3 bases are TGTGCCAGCGGCAACGGGGGGGGGACCTACAATGAGCAGTTCTTC. This encodes CASGNGGGTYNEQFF.

The rearrangement uses TRBV10-3 and TRBJ1-3; possibly TRBD1 for D (5 bases). Germline-derived CDR1 and CDR2 are ENHRY and SYGVKD. The CDR3 covers 16 residues. The ends were cut back, 3 bases at V and 4 bases at J, with 16 bases in the middle. Here the CDR3 DNA reads TGTGCCATCAGTGAAGTCCAGGGTGAATCGGGAAACACCATATATTTT. It yields the protein CAISEVQGESGNTIYF.

A few counts support this clone. At the DNA level, this CDR3 is encoded by other sequences in the same sample as well. This chain joins TRBV27 and TRBJ1-2; D is ambiguous. Germline V gene sequence: CDR1 MNHEY, CDR2 SMNVEV (reference sequence). V lost 0 bases to trimming and J lost 5 bases, with 7 bases between them. The CDR3 covers 13 residues. CDR3: CASSLSGVYGYTF. CDR3 bases: TGTGCCAGCAGTTTATCCGGGGTTTATGGCTACACCTTC.

The rearrangement links TRBV29-1 to TRBJ2-5; D possibly corresponds to TRBD2 (6 bases). The CDR3 extends over 13 amino acids. Looked up from germline, CDR1 is SQVTM and CDR2 is ANQGSEA. Deletions cut 6 bases from V and 4 bases from J, with 15 bases between. The CDR3 DNA follows: TGCAGCGTATACGGCGGGGTGGTAGAGACCCAGTACTTC. Its protein product is CSVYGGVVETQYF.

This rearrangement joins TRBV28 to TRBJ2-7; 10 nucleotides match TRBD2. Germline CDR1 is MDHEN and CDR2 is SYDVKM. Trimming removed 1 base from V and 0 bases from J; junction bases left unmatched: 3. The CDR3 is 16 residues long. The CDR3 region has the DNA TGTGCCAGCAGTTTATCGGCTAGCGGGAGCTCCTACGAGCAGTACTTC. Residues: CASSLSASGSSYEQYF.

The sample holds a few counts of this clone. The rearrangement uses TRBV19 and TRBJ1-1; TRBD1 aligns across 7 bases. The CDR3 totals 16 residues. Germline lookup yields CDR1 LNHDA and CDR2 SQIVND (reference sequence). Germline trimming cut 6 bases from V and 3 bases from J; bases unmatched to any gene: 13. In DNA, the CDR3 is TGTGCCAGTAGCGCCTACAGGGGTTATGGGGACACTGAAGCTTTCTTT. Protein sequence: CASSAYRGYGDTEAFF. The variable domain in full, with the rest retrieved from reference TRBV19 and TRBJ1-1, is DGGITQSPKYLFRKEGQNVTLSCEQNLNHDAMYWYRQDPGQGLRLIYYSQIVNDFQKGDIAEGYSVSREKKESFPLTVTSAQKNPTAFYLCASSAYRGYGDTEAFFGQGTRLTVV.

The rearrangement uses TRBV4-1 and TRBJ1-4; D gene unclear. Germline CDR1 reads MGHRA; CDR2 reads YSYEKL. The CDR3 is 16 residues long. The V and J ends lost 4 bases and 7 bases respectively, with 19 bases between them. CDR3 coding DNA: TGCGCCAGCAGCCTGTCACCGTCGAGTAGGAGTGAAAAACTGTTTTTT. Amino acids: CASSLSPSSRSEKLFF.

The V gene is TRBV16, the J gene TRBJ2-7, with 9 bases lining up with TRBD1. J gave up 6 bases and V 4 bases, and 4 bases lay outside the gene matches. The CDR3 covers 13 residues. Germline CDR1 is KGHSY and CDR2 is FQNENV. CDR3 nucleotides: TGTGCCAGCAGCCTCGGGACAGGGACCGAGCAGTACTTC. It codes for CASSLGTGTEQYF.

The J gene is TRBJ1-4, the V gene TRBV4-3, with 9 bases lining up with TRBD1. The CDR3 runs 18 residues. J was trimmed by 5 bases and V by 3 bases; bases with no gene match: 13. Germline V gene data show CDR1 as LGHNA and CDR2 as YSLEER. CDR3 in amino acids: CASSHYQPQGAYNEKLFF. DNA of the CDR3: TGCGCCAGCAGCCATTATCAACCACAGGGGGCCTACAATGAAAAACTGTTTTTT.

The rearrangement links TRBV27 to TRBJ1-3; 11 bases are shared with TRBD1. V was pared by 6 bases and J by 2 bases, with 3 bases of the junction left unmatched. This CDR3 spans 15 amino acids. From germline, CDR1 is MNHEY and CDR2 SMNVEV (reference sequence). For the CDR3, the DNA is TGTGCCAGCAGGCGGACAGGGGGCCCTGGAAACACCATATATTTT. Its translation: CASRRTGGPGNTIYF.

V gene TRBV6-1 combines with J gene TRBJ1-1; the match to TRBD1 covers 8 bases. J lost 3 bases, V lost 4 bases, and 4 bases had no gene match. The CDR3 runs to 14 residues. Germline loops: CDR1 MNHNS, CDR2 SASEGT. CDR3 sequence (DNA): TGTGCCAGCAGTGCCAGGGGGCGCCACACTGAAGCTTTCTTT. Its protein product is CASSARGRHTEAFF.

The genes are TRBV10-3 and TRBJ2-1; 7 bases match TRBD1. The CDR3 runs to 15 residues. Germline CDR1 and CDR2: ENHRY and SYGVKD. V was clipped by 6 bases and J by 4 bases; unmatched bases: 9. The CDR3 loop is CAIRYGTASYNEQFF. For the CDR3, the DNA is TGTGCCATCAGATACGGGACAGCCAGTTACAATGAGCAGTTCTTC.

The gene calls are TRBV28 and TRBJ2-1; 12 bases are shared with TRBD2. V lost 3 bases to trimming and J lost 5 bases; unmatched junction nucleotides: 5. This CDR3 region has 16 residues. The germline CDR1 and CDR2 sequences are MDHEN and SYDVKM. The CDR3 reads CASSFPRLAGDNEQFF. Written as DNA, the CDR3 is TGTGCCAGCAGTTTCCCCAGACTAGCGGGAGACAATGAGCAGTTCTTC.

This chain joins TRBV7-3 and TRBJ1-1; D is ambiguous. Trimming pared 4 bases from V and 0 bases from J, leaving 6 bases between. The CDR3 is made up of 13 amino acids. Germline V gives CDR1 SGHTA, CDR2 FQGTGA. The DNA of the CDR3 is TGTGCCAGCAGCTACGGAGTGAACACTGAAGCTTTCTTT. Encoded protein: CASSYGVNTEAFF.

The chain couples TRBV27 to TRBJ1-5; 8 bases align to TRBD1. Per germline, CDR1 MNHEY and CDR2 SMNVEV (reference sequence). This CDR3 comprises 15 residues. V trimming: 0 bases; J trimming: 6 bases; junction bases outside the gene matches: 4. This CDR3 is CASSLSGQGVQPQHF. The CDR3 region has the DNA TGTGCCAGCAGTTTATCCGGACAGGGCGTTCAGCCCCAGCATTTT.